Each of the 30 T cell receptor beta chains below was sequenced from the same sample in a study of CD8 T cells in ankylosing spondylitis. Each CDR3 protein gets one entry after TCRdb re-called the 5' RACE reads with MiXCR. Here the sample spans around 130,000 distinct CDR3 sequences, over 6.5% being singletons. The sample taken for sequencing was blood, either unsorted or a sorted T cell fraction (not recorded which). These receptors all come from a male donor with ankylosing spondylitis or in good health (not recorded which).

This clonotype was seen repeatedly, ten times or more. The CDR3 here is CSAPLAGGRDTQYF. The CDR3 region has the DNA TGCAGTGCTCCTCTAGCGGGGGGACGGGATACGCAGTATTTT. The chain couples TRBV20-1 to TRBJ2-3; 11 bases agree with TRBD2. Germline lookup yields CDR1 DFQATT and CDR2 SNEGSKA (reference sequence). The CDR3 loop spans 14 amino acids. The V and J ends lost 5 bases and 6 bases, in that order; junction bases with no gene match: 7.

This clonotype was recorded many times. This rearrangement joins TRBV12-3 or TRBV12-4 to TRBJ2-2, with D uncertain. Deletions cut 7 bases from V and 5 bases from J, with 11 bases between. This CDR3 region has 13 residues. The CDR3 DNA reads TGTGCCAGCATCCCTGAAGAGACCGGGGAGCTGTTTTTT. This translates into CASIPEETGELFF.

This clonotype appeared many times. V and J are TRBV5-6 and TRBJ2-7; D is perhaps TRBD2 (7 bases). Between the trimmed V and J ends, which lost 6 bases and 2 bases, there was a span of 18 bases. CDR3 length: 15 amino acids. In germline, CDR1 is SGHDT, CDR2 YYEEEE. The CDR3 DNA is TGTGCCAGCACCCTACTCGGGGGGCTTACCTACGAGCAGTACTTC. Amino acid sequence: CASTLLGGLTYEQYF. The full variable domain, in which reference TRBV5-6 and TRBJ2-7 provide the parts outside the CDR3, is DAGVTQSPTHLIKTRGQQVTLRCSPKSGHDTVSWYQQALGQGPQFIFQYYEEEERQRGNFPDRFSGHQFPNYSSELNVNALLLGDSALYLCASTLLGGLTYEQYFGPGTRLTVT.

This clonotype was seen repeatedly, ten times or more. The rearrangement uses TRBV20-1 and TRBJ2-7; D perhaps matches TRBD1 (9 bases). CDR3 length: 14 residues. Germline-derived CDR1 and CDR2 are DFQATT and SNEGSKA (reference sequence). V lost 3 bases and J 3 bases, leaving 15 bases between the germline ends. CDR3 coding DNA: TGCAGTGCTAGGACAGGGGGACTAGACTACGAGCAGTACTTC. Protein sequence: CSARTGGLDYEQYF.

In this sample, this clonotype turned up many times. The CDR3 bases are TGCGCCAGCAGCCTAGCGTTAACAGGGAGCTCCTACGAGCAGTACTTC. It encodes CASSLALTGSSYEQYF. The V gene is TRBV5-1, the J gene TRBJ2-7; D possibly uses TRBD1 or TRBD2 (6 bases each). Germline CDR1 is SGHRS and CDR2 is YFSETQ. This CDR3 comprises 16 residues. V was clipped by 4 bases and J by 0 bases, with 17 bases between them.

Ten or more counts support this clonotype. This sequence joins TRBV5-1 and TRBJ2-3, with D possibly being TRBD2 (6 bases). CDR3 length equals 16 residues. Trimming pared 0 bases from V and 1 base from J, leaving 12 bases between. Germline V gives CDR1 SGHRS, CDR2 YFSETQ. The CDR3 sequence: CASSLASSSGTDTQYF. The CDR3 region has the DNA TGCGCCAGCAGCTTGGCTAGTTCTAGCGGCACAGATACGCAGTATTTT.

This clonotype was recorded at least ten times. The V gene is TRBV30, the J gene TRBJ2-1, with 8 bases fitting TRBD2. The V and J ends lost 2 bases and 9 bases, in that order; junction bases with no gene match: 6. The CDR3 is 13 amino acids. Germline CDR1 is GTSNPN and CDR2 is SVGIG (reference sequence). This chain's CDR3 is CAWSRGGASEQFF. The CDR3 bases are TGTGCCTGGAGTCGGGGGGGGGCAAGTGAGCAGTTCTTC. The full variable domain, completed using reference TRBV30 and TRBJ2-1, is SQTIHQWPATLVQPVGSPLSLECTVEGTSNPNLYWYRQAAGRGLQLLFYSVGIGQISSEVPQNLSASRPQDRQFILSSKKLLLSDSGFYLCAWSRGGASEQFFGPGTRLTVL.

This clonotype was counted ten times or more. The chain combines TRBV12-3 or TRBV12-4 with TRBJ2-1; tentatively, D is TRBD2 (6 bases). Trimming took 2 bases from V and 8 from J, leaving 19 bases between them. This CDR3 comprises 16 residues. CDR3 residues: CASSLWRASAHHEQFF. In DNA, the CDR3 is TGTGCCAGCAGTTTATGGCGGGCTAGCGCCCACCATGAGCAGTTCTTC.

This clonotype was seen repeatedly, ten times or more. The chain uses TRBV7-9 and TRBJ1-3; TRBD1 might be the D (6 bases). CDR1 is SEHNR, CDR2 FQNEAQ, per germline (reference sequence). Trimming took off 2 bases at V and 4 bases at J, with 9 bases between the two ends. There are 14 residues in the CDR3. DNA for the CDR3: TGTGCCAGCAGCTTACGGGGGCCCGGAAACACCATATATTTT. Its translation is CASSLRGPGNTIYF.

This clonotype was detected ten times or more. The genes are TRBV11-2 and TRBJ2-1; possibly TRBD2 for D (6 bases). This CDR3 is 15 amino acids long. The germline V and J ends were trimmed by 4 bases and 4 bases, with 14 bases remaining between them. Germline CDR1 and CDR2: SGHAT and FQNNGV. This chain's CDR3 is CASSSRDFAYNEQFF. As DNA, the CDR3 is TGTGCCAGCAGCTCCCGGGACTTCGCATACAATGAGCAGTTCTTC. Full variable domain (rest looked up from reference TRBV11-2 and TRBJ2-1): EAGVAQSPRYKIIEKRQSVAFWCNPISGHATLYWYQQILGQGPKLLIQFQNNGVVDDSQLPKDRFSAERLKGVDSTLKIQPAKLEDSAVYLCASSSRDFAYNEQFFGPGTRLTVL.

This clonotype came up many times. This chain uses TRBV12-3 or TRBV12-4 with TRBJ2-3; tentatively, D is TRBD2 (6 bases). V lost 7 bases to trimming and J lost 2 bases, with 13 bases between them. The length of the CDR3 is 14 residues. The CDR3 spells CASNWGVPTDTQYF. In nucleotides, the CDR3 is TGTGCCAGCAACTGGGGGGTGCCCACAGATACGCAGTATTTT.

Many counts were recorded for this clonotype. The rearrangement links TRBV5-1 to TRBJ2-7; D is perhaps TRBD2 (6 bases). The CDR3 runs 13 residues. CDR1 is SGHRS, CDR2 YFSETQ, per germline. With 3 bases removed from V and 5 bases from J, the gap between germline ends came to 12 bases. CDR3 residues: CASSWRGVNEQYF. The CDR3 nucleotides are TGCGCCAGCAGCTGGAGGGGTGTCAACGAGCAGTACTTC.

This clonotype occurred many times. The V call is TRBV28, the J call TRBJ1-1; TRBD1 matches 8 bases. Germline V gene lookup returns CDR1 MDHEN and CDR2 SYDVKM. This CDR3 comprises 12 residues. Trimming at V came to 10 bases and at J to 4 bases, leaving 5 bases not matched to a gene. The CDR3 DNA reads TGTGCCACCCGGACAGGGAGCACTGAAGCTTTCTTT. Translated, it gives CATRTGSTEAFF. Full variable domain (missing parts from reference TRBV28 and TRBJ1-1): DVKVTQSSRYLVKRTGEKVFLECVQDMDHENMFWYRQDPGLGLRLIYFSYDVKMKEKGDIPEGYSVSREKKERFSLILESASTNQTSMYLCATRTGSTEAFFGQGTRLTVV.

V is TRBV5-1 and J is TRBJ2-2; 10 positions agree with TRBD1. This CDR3 spans 16 amino acids. V was clipped by 3 bases and J by 7 bases; unmatched bases: 9. Germline V CDR1 and CDR2: SGHRS, YFSETQ. CDR3 bases: TGCGCCAGCAGCTCGACAGACAGGGGGCATAGCGGGGAGCTGTTTTTT. Translation gives CASSSTDRGHSGELFF.

There are many counts of this clonotype. The rearrangement uses TRBV10-3 and TRBJ1-1, with TRBD1 matching over 8 bases. Germline assignment: CDR1 ENHRY and CDR2 SYGVKD. V lost 6 bases and J lost 3; bases outside the gene matches: 6. This CDR3 spans 14 amino acids. For the CDR3, the DNA is TGTGCCATCAGGGACAGGGTCCTGGACACTGAAGCTTTCTTT. Translated: CAIRDRVLDTEAFF.

V gene TRBV12-3 or TRBV12-4 combines with J gene TRBJ2-7; 9 nucleotides line up with TRBD2. The V and J ends lost 5 bases and 3 bases, in that order; junction bases with no gene match: 5. The CDR3 consists of 14 residues. The CDR3 reads CASSRLAENYEQYF. The CDR3 nucleotides read TGTGCCAGCAGTCGACTAGCGGAGAACTACGAGCAGTACTTC.

This chain joins TRBV9 and TRBJ2-1; 7 nucleotides line up with TRBD2. The CDR3 spans 14 residues. The V gene end was trimmed by 4 bases and the J gene end by 9 bases; junction bases not matched to a gene: 10. Germline CDR1 reads SGDLS; CDR2 reads YYNGEE. CDR3 sequence reads: CASSPAGMTAEQFF. CDR3 nucleotides: TGTGCCAGCAGCCCAGCGGGAATGACAGCTGAGCAGTTCTTC.

Many counts were recorded for this clonotype. The chain is built from TRBV10-3 and TRBJ2-3, with 11 nucleotides matching TRBD2. The ends lost 3 bases at V and 6 bases at J; junction bases unmatched: 8. Germline CDR1 and CDR2: ENHRY and SYGVKD. The CDR3 covers 16 residues. DNA of the CDR3: TGTGCCATCAGTGAAGTCCTAGCGGGGGGAGCGGATACGCAGTATTTT. Translation gives CAISEVLAGGADTQYF.

This clonotype was seen ten or more times. J is TRBJ2-1 and V is TRBV20-1, with a possible D match to TRBD1 (5 bases). The CDR3 sequence is 15 residues long. The V and J ends lost 3 bases and 1 base respectively, with 13 bases between them. The germline CDR1 and CDR2 sequences are DFQATT and SNEGSKA (reference sequence). The CDR3 loop is CSASRQSLSYNEQFF. The CDR3 DNA sequence: TGCAGTGCTAGCCGACAGAGTCTTTCCTACAATGAGCAGTTCTTC.

This clonotype was counted many times. This sequence joins TRBV5-1 and TRBJ2-2; possible D gene TRBD1, 7 bases. Trimming removed 1 base from V and 4 bases from J, with 11 bases in between. This CDR3 comprises 15 residues. Germline CDR1 reads SGHRS; CDR2 reads YFSETQ. CDR3 coding DNA: TGCGCCAGCAGCTTGATGCAGGGGGGCACCGGGGAGCTGTTTTTT. This encodes CASSLMQGGTGELFF.

This clonotype was recorded at least ten times. This chain connects TRBV7-2 to TRBJ2-3, with D unresolved. This CDR3 contains 17 residues. Trimming left V 1 base short and J 5 bases short, with 19 bases between. Germline lookup yields CDR1 SGHTA and CDR2 FQGNSA. This CDR3 reads CASSLVPHSSGGDTQYF. DNA of the CDR3: TGTGCCAGCAGCTTAGTCCCCCATTCGAGTGGTGGAGATACGCAGTATTTT.

There are many counts of this clonotype. This sequence joins TRBV4-1 and TRBJ2-3; 8 bases map to TRBD2. This CDR3 is 16 amino acids long. From germline, CDR1 is MGHRA and CDR2 YSYEKL. The J segment lost 1 base and the V segment lost 0 bases, leaving 3 bases of the junction unmatched. The CDR3 DNA reads as TGCGCCAGCAGCCAAGACAGCGGGGGTGGCACAGATACGCAGTATTTT. This sequence encodes CASSQDSGGGTDTQYF.

This clonotype came up many times. One junction end does not reproduce the germline sequence, and a read error may be involved. The chain is built from TRBV7-2 and TRBJ2-3; D is perhaps TRBD1 (5 bases). Germline V gives CDR1 SGHTA, CDR2 FQGNSA. The CDR3 has 15 residues. In nucleotides, the CDR3 is TGTGCCAGCAGCTTAGGGGGCGCAGGCACAGATGCGCAGTATTTT. This gives the protein CASSLGGAGTDAQYF.

This clonotype was found many times. This sequence joins TRBV4-3 and TRBJ2-5; D not certain. V lost 0 bases and J 2 bases, leaving 4 bases between the germline ends. The CDR3 is made up of 13 amino acids. CDR1 is LGHNA, CDR2 YSLEER, per germline. The CDR3 loop reads CASSQDWQETQYF. The DNA for the CDR3 is TGCGCCAGCAGCCAAGACTGGCAAGAGACCCAGTACTTC.

This clonotype appeared many times. The chain recombines TRBV11-2 with TRBJ2-7, with TRBD2 identical over 14 bases. The CDR3 totals 16 residues. Germline-derived CDR1 and CDR2 are SGHAT and FQNNGV. The ends lost 5 bases at V and 2 bases at J; junction bases unmatched: 5. CDR3: CASSHLGLAGAYEQYF. The CDR3 DNA is TGTGCCAGCAGCCACTTGGGACTAGCGGGGGCCTACGAGCAGTACTTC. Supplemented by reference TRBV11-2 and TRBJ2-7, the full variable domain reads EAGVAQSPRYKIIEKRQSVAFWCNPISGHATLYWYQQILGQGPKLLIQFQNNGVVDDSQLPKDRFSAERLKGVDSTLKIQPAKLEDSAVYLCASSHLGLAGAYEQYFGPGTRLTVT.

This clonotype was recorded many times. V usage is TRBV18 and J usage is TRBJ2-5; D gene uncertain. This CDR3 contains 13 residues. Looked up from germline, CDR1 is KGHSH and CDR2 is LQKENI. The V end was cut by 3 bases, the J end by 2 bases, with 7 bases between. CDR3 loop: CASSPSGQETQYF. Here the CDR3 DNA reads TGTGCCAGCTCACCGTCTGGACAAGAGACCCAGTACTTC.

There are many counts of this clonotype. The V call is TRBV20-1, the J call TRBJ2-3; no reliable D call. The germline V gene encodes CDR1 DFQATT and CDR2 SNEGSKA (reference sequence). V was trimmed by 1 base and J by 1 base, leaving 18 bases between them. This CDR3 is 17 amino acids long. The CDR3 coding sequence is TGCAGTGCTAGAGGCACCCTGGAGAAACTACGCACAGATACGCAGTATTTT. The encoded protein is CSARGTLEKLRTDTQYF.

This clonotype was seen repeatedly, ten times or more. V and J are TRBV5-1 and TRBJ2-1; the match to TRBD2 covers 7 bases. V lost 1 base to trimming and J lost 3 bases; unmatched junction nucleotides: 16. The CDR3 has 19 amino acids. Germline V lookup: CDR1 SGHRS, CDR2 YFSETQ. Written as DNA, the CDR3 is TGCGCCAGCAGCTTGCGTAGGTGGTTGCGCGGGAGTGACTACAATGAGCAGTTCTTC. This sequence encodes CASSLRRWLRGSDYNEQFF.

At least ten counts were recorded for this clonotype. The chain joins TRBV5-5 to TRBJ1-5; 9 bases are shared with TRBD1. From germline, CDR1 is SGHKS and CDR2 YYEKEE (reference sequence). The ends lost 4 bases at V and 4 bases at J; junction bases unmatched: 6. This CDR3 spans 15 amino acids. This CDR3 is CASSTTGQGNQPQHF. The CDR3 coding sequence is TGTGCCAGCAGCACTACGGGACAGGGAAATCAGCCCCAGCATTTT.

This clonotype has ten or more counts. The gene calls are TRBV3-1 and TRBJ1-1; tentative D call: TRBD1 (6 bases). V gave up 2 bases and J gave up 4 bases, with 8 bases separating them. Germline V gene sequence: CDR1 LGHDT, CDR2 YNNKEL (reference sequence). The CDR3 has 13 residues. The CDR3 bases are TGTGCCAGCAGCCAACAGGGGATCACTGAAGCTTTCTTT. Amino acids: CASSQQGITEAFF.